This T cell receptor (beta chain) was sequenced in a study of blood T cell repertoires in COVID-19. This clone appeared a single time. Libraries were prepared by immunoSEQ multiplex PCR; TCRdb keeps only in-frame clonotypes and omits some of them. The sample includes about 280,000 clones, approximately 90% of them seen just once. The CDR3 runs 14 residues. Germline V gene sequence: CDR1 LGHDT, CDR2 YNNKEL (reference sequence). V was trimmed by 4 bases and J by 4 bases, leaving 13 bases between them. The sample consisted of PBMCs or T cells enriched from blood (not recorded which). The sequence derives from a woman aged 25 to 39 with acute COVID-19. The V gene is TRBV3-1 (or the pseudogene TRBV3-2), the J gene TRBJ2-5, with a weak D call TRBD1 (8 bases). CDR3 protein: CASSLTGGVETQYF. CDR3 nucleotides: TGTGCCAGCAGCCTCACAGGGGGGGTAGAGACCCAGTACTTC.